The 6 T cell receptor beta chains below were found in one sample sequenced in a study of read filtering for tumor transcriptome and immune sequencing. Molecular barcoded adaptors covering alpha/delta and beta/gamma chains were used on roughly 400 ng RNA. TCRdb reprocessed the reads with MiXCR, giving one entry per CDR3 protein. This sample has more than 45,000 distinct CDR3 sequences, with 12% found just once. Input material: a population of CD138-negative cells sorted from bone marrow. These receptors all come from a donor aged 40 or over with multiple myeloma.

The chain carries TRBV12-5 and TRBJ2-1; perhaps TRBD1 as D (5 bases). CDR3 length: 14 residues. The germline V gene has CDR1 LGHNT and CDR2 FRNRAP. The ends were cut back, 1 base at V and 6 bases at J, with 10 bases in the middle. The CDR3 sequence is CASGLGRDINEQFF. The CDR3 coding sequence is TGTGCTAGTGGTTTGGGCAGGGATATCAATGAGCAGTTCTTC.

The chain recombines TRBV24-1 with TRBJ2-1, with D hard to call. Germline loops: CDR1 KGHDR, CDR2 SFDVKD. V lost 1 base and J 8 bases, leaving 8 bases between the germline ends. The CDR3 loop spans 13 amino acids. The CDR3 protein is CATSDFPSYEQFF. Written as DNA, the CDR3 is TGTGCCACCAGTGATTTCCCCTCATATGAGCAGTTCTTC.

This clonotype showed up many times. The chain combines TRBV5-5 with TRBJ1-5; D possibly corresponds to TRBD1 (5 bases). The CDR3 extends over 15 amino acids. Germline CDR1 reads SGHKS; CDR2 reads YYEKEE (reference sequence). V lost 4 bases to trimming and J lost 5 bases, with 16 bases between them. In DNA, the CDR3 is TGTGCCAGCAGCGGTGGGGCAGACCCTTATCAGCCCCAGCATTTT. The encoded protein is CASSGGADPYQPQHF.

About this clonotype: Germline and junction disagree at one end, which may indicate a read error. The rearrangement uses TRBV15 and TRBJ1-3; TRBD1 is a possible D gene (6 bases). The length of the CDR3 is 17 residues. Germline CDR1 is LNHNV and CDR2 is YYDKDF (reference sequence). This CDR3 reads CATSRRDKDLSGNTKYF. The CDR3 DNA sequence: TGTGCCACCAGCAGACGGGACAAAGATTTATCTGGAAACACCAAATATTTT. The full variable domain, in which reference TRBV15 and TRBJ1-3 provide the parts outside the CDR3, is DAMVIQNPRYQVTQFGKPVTLSCSQTLNHNVMYWYQQKSSQAPKLLFHYYDKDFNNEADTPDNFQSRRPNTSFCFLDIRSPGLGDTAMYLCATSRRDKDLSGNTKYFGEGSWLTVV.

This clonotype was seen ten or more times. The V and J genes are TRBV20-1 and TRBJ2-7; no reliable D call. The CDR3 totals 11 residues. Trimming took off 1 base at V and 2 bases at J, with 3 bases between the two ends. Germline assignment: CDR1 DFQATT and CDR2 SNEGSKA (reference sequence). The CDR3 DNA reads as TGCAGTGCTAGAGCCACCTACGAGCAGTACTTC. Its protein is CSARATYEQYF.

On this clonotype itself: This may arise from a read error, as a much more abundant clone is one base away. This chain connects TRBV7-9 to TRBJ1-2; 7 bases line up with TRBD1. This CDR3 region has 13 residues. Germline V lookup: CDR1 SEHNR, CDR2 FQNEAQ (reference sequence). The chain's CDR3 is CAGSPTGVDGYTF. CDR3 DNA sequence: TGTGCCGGCAGCCCCACAGGGGTGGATGGCTACACCTTC. Complete variable domain (other parts from reference TRBV7-9 and TRBJ1-2): DTGVSQNPRHKITKRGQNVTFRCDPISEHNRLYWYRQTLGQGPEFLTYFQNEAQLEKSRLLSDRFSAERPKGSFSTLEIQRTEQGDSAMYLCAGSPTGVDGYTFGSGTRLTVV.